This T cell receptor (beta chain) was retrieved from a study of sequential checkpoint blockade in melanoma. The study's findings and limits: Mutational load did not correlate with tumor T-cell fraction or clonality.

TCRdb's copy holds only in-frame clones and misses some; the assay was immunoSEQ multiplex PCR. The sample yields about 3,500 clones, 18% seen once. This clone is labeled as medium-sized. Its target is not known. Documented treatment: randomized to nivolumab then ipilimumab (arm A) or the reverse (arm B). This clonotype was sampled from a human donor with melanoma. The input for sequencing was tumor tissue (inferred from file names), taken from a patient given nivolumab and ipilimumab in sequence.

The CDR3 is CASSLIVGTEAFF. CDR3 in DNA: TGTGCCAGCAGTCTTATCGTTGGCACTGAAGCTTTCTTT. V gene TRBV6-8 combines with J gene TRBJ1-1; D call uncertain. Trimming removed 5 bases from V and 4 bases from J, with 11 bases in between. Germline CDR1 MNHGY, CDR2 SAAAGT. The CDR3 extends over 13 amino acids.